This is a list of T cell receptor beta chains from one sample in a study of T-cell reconstitution after alpha-beta-depleted transplantation in children. TCRdb redid the calling of the PCR reads with MiXCR, one entry per CDR3 protein. Of 530,000 or so distinct CDR3 sequences listed, 25% to 30% are singletons. Sequencing used PBMCs, obtained before TCRalphabeta/CD19-depleted stem cell transplant. These receptors originate from a boy younger than two with Wiskott-Aldrich syndrome, due to receive a stem cell transplant. Each CDR3 is given with its conserved first and last residue. A D gene is named only where the DNA matches it firmly. The size entry is marked missing in some rows and otherwise reads once, few, many or a size class.

j_call | clone_size | v_call | d_call | cdr3_aa | cdr3_nt
TRBJ1-3 | few | TRBV28 | - | CASLSGAGNTIYF | TGTGCCAGCCTCTCGGGGGCAGGAAACACCATATATTTT
TRBJ1-1 | many | TRBV5-6 | - | CASSPSTGTEAFF | TGTGCCAGCAGCCCGAGTACGGGTACTGAAGCTTTCTTT
TRBJ2-3 | few | TRBV4-1 | TRBD2 | CASSHPTSGFTDTQYF | TGCGCCAGCAGCCACCCGACTAGCGGGTTCACAGATACGCAGTATTTT
TRBJ1-1 | - | TRBV4-1 | TRBD1 | CASSQAYRGNTEAFF | TGCGCCAGCAGCCAAGCCTACAGGGGTAACACTGAAGCTTTCTTT
TRBJ2-4 | - | TRBV12-3/TRBV12-4 | - | CASSPDYLAKNIQYF | TGTGCCAGCAGTCCGGACTACCTAGCCAAAAACATTCAGTACTTC
TRBJ1-6 | few | TRBV12-3/TRBV12-4 | - | CASSFRGSPPLHF | TGTGCCAGCAGTTTTCGGGGTTCGCCACCCCTCCACTTT
TRBJ2-3 | - | TRBV12-3/TRBV12-4 | TRBD1 | CASSPGQAITDTQYF | TGTGCCAGCAGTCCCGGACAGGCCATCACAGATACGCAGTATTTT
TRBJ1-6 | few | TRBV12-3/TRBV12-4 | TRBD1 | CASSFSRTGGSNSPLHF | TGTGCCAGCAGTTTTTCTCGGACAGGGGGCTCGAATTCACCCCTCCACTTT
TRBJ2-1 | - | TRBV18 | TRBD1 | CASSPDRGVYNEQFF | TGTGCCAGCTCACCGGACAGGGGCGTCTACAATGAGCAGTTCTTC
TRBJ1-5 | - | TRBV12-3/TRBV12-4 | TRBD1 | CASRRGTGDSNQPQHF | TGTGCCAGCCGGAGGGGGACAGGGGATAGCAATCAGCCCCAGCATTTT
TRBJ2-3 | - | TRBV20-1 | TRBD2 | CSGGSTSTDTQYF | TGCAGCGGGGGGTCAACTAGCACAGATACGCAGTATTTT
TRBJ2-1 | - | TRBV5-1 | - | CASSLVGQGTEQFF | TGCGCCAGCAGCTTGGTGGGTCAGGGGACTGAGCAGTTCTTC
TRBJ2-7 | - | TRBV27 | TRBD1 | CASSPRTGFDHEQYF | TGTGCCAGCAGTCCCCGGACAGGGTTTGACCACGAGCAGTACTTC
TRBJ2-1 | - | TRBV14 | TRBD2 | CASSQRWDSGRANNEQFF | TGTGCCAGCAGCCAACGGTGGGATAGCGGGAGAGCAAACAATGAGCAGTTCTTC
TRBJ2-5 | - | TRBV28 | TRBD2 | CASSSGAGGETQYF | TGTGCCAGCAGTTCCGGGGCGGGGGGCGAGACCCAGTACTTC
TRBJ1-5 | few | TRBV20-1 | - | CSASPAGGQPQHF | TGCAGTGCTAGCCCCGCTGGAGGTCAGCCCCAGCATTTT
TRBJ2-5 | - | TRBV7-9 | TRBD1 | CASSVPGQGLETQYF | TGTGCCAGCAGCGTACCGGGACAGGGTTTGGAGACCCAGTACTTC
TRBJ2-5 | - | TRBV20-1 | - | CSAKTPLETQYF | TGCAGTGCCAAGACCCCATTAGAGACCCAGTACTTC
TRBJ2-3 | - | TRBV15 | - | CATSRDDTQYF | TGTGCCACCAGCAGAGACGATACGCAGTATTTT
TRBJ1-5 | - | TRBV27 | - | CASLSWQEHYSNQPQHF | TGTGCCAGTTTATCGTGGCAGGAGCATTATAGCAATCAGCCCCAGCATTTT
TRBJ2-1 | - | TRBV20-1 | TRBD2 | CSARDPRGSSGISYNEQFF | TGCAGTGCTAGAGATCCTCGAGGGAGTAGCGGGATATCCTACAATGAGCAGTTCTTC
TRBJ2-1 | few | TRBV2 | TRBD2 | CASSETSGRDNEQFF | TGTGCCAGCAGTGAGACTAGCGGGAGGGACAATGAGCAGTTCTTC
TRBJ1-2 | - | TRBV3-1 | - | CASSQARQPYGYTF | TGTGCCAGCAGCCAAGCGAGACAGCCTTATGGCTACACCTTC
TRBJ2-1 | - | TRBV11-2 | - | CASSLTGPVPLQYNEQFF | TGTGCCAGCAGCTTAACAGGGCCCGTCCCCCTACAATACAATGAGCAGTTCTTC
TRBJ1-4 | few | TRBV12-5 | - | CASGLVRPGPVRIYGRKLFF | TGTGCTAGTGGTTTGGTACGTCCAGGTCCCGTCCGGATCTACGGAAGGAAACTGTTTTTT
TRBJ2-3 | - | TRBV29-1 | - | CSVGGGECGDTQYF | TGCAGCGTCGGCGGAGGGGAGTGTGGAGATACGCAGTATTTT
TRBJ2-7 | - | TRBV5-5 | TRBD2 | CASSRGLAGAYEQYF | TGTGCCAGCAGCCGGGGACTAGCGGGAGCCTACGAGCAGTACTTC
TRBJ2-1 | - | TRBV6-1 | TRBD2 | CASSRDLAGGHNEQFF | TGTGCCAGCAGCAGAGATCTAGCGGGAGGACACAATGAGCAGTTCTTC
TRBJ2-3 | few | TRBV10-2 | - | CASSGQGSTDTQYF | TGCGCCAGCAGTGGGCAGGGAAGCACAGATACGCAGTATTTT
TRBJ2-7 | - | TRBV6-6 | TRBD2 | CASSILAGYEQYF | TGTGCCAGCAGCATACTAGCGGGGTACGAGCAGTACTTC
TRBJ2-3 | - | TRBV29-1 | - | CSVEMGRASTDTQYF | TGCAGCGTTGAGATGGGACGGGCGAGCACAGATACGCAGTATTTT
TRBJ2-2 | - | TRBV9 | TRBD2 | CASSVGGSVTGELFF | TGTGCCAGCAGCGTAGGCGGGAGTGTCACCGGGGAGCTGTTTTTT
TRBJ2-3 | - | TRBV20-1 | - | CSAIGVNTDTQYF | TGCAGTGCTATCGGCGTGAACACAGATACGCAGTATTTT
TRBJ2-5 | few | TRBV5-6 | TRBD1 | CASSWTGGETQYF | TGTGCCAGCAGCTGGACAGGGGGAGAGACCCAGTACTTC
TRBJ2-7 | - | TRBV27 | - | CASSFRQGQRYEQYF | TGTGCCAGCAGTTTCAGGCAGGGACAACGGTACGAGCAGTACTTC
TRBJ1-6 | few | TRBV3-1 | TRBD1 | CASSHRDRNSPLHF | TGTGCCAGCAGCCACCGGGACAGAAATTCACCCCTCCACTTT
TRBJ2-1 | - | TRBV20-1 | - | CSAPYNEQFF | TGCAGTGCTCCCTACAATGAGCAGTTCTTC
TRBJ2-1 | - | TRBV5-1 | - | CASSLVGGSNEQFF | TGCGCCAGCAGCTTGGTTGGAGGATCAAATGAGCAGTTCTTC
TRBJ2-7 | - | TRBV27 | - | CASRPHRGYEQYF | TGTGCCAGCAGACCCCACCGGGGGTACGAGCAGTACTTC
TRBJ2-7 | - | TRBV28 | TRBD1 | CASTSTGDSGEQYF | TGTGCCAGCACCTCGACAGGGGACTCAGGCGAGCAGTACTTC
TRBJ2-5 | - | TRBV5-1 | - | CASEATGQETQYF | TGCGCCAGTGAGGCGACAGGACAAGAGACCCAGTACTTC
TRBJ2-2 | few | TRBV11-2 | - | CASSSDLNTGELFF | TGTGCCAGCAGCTCAGACCTGAACACCGGGGAGCTGTTTTTT
TRBJ2-1 | - | TRBV7-6 | - | CASSSPSDEQFF | TGTGCCAGCAGCTCGCCTAGCGATGAGCAGTTCTTC
TRBJ2-2 | - | TRBV24-1 | - | CATSRGAGELFF | TGTGCCACCAGTAGGGGTGCCGGGGAGCTGTTTTTT
TRBJ2-1 | - | TRBV20-1 | TRBD2 | CSVRASGRGSSYNEQFF | TGCAGTGTAAGGGCTAGCGGGAGGGGGAGCTCCTACAATGAGCAGTTCTTC
TRBJ2-3 | - | TRBV20-1 | TRBD2 | CSARDLRTSGSQQDTQYF | TGCAGTGCTAGAGATCTTAGGACTAGCGGGAGCCAACAGGATACGCAGTATTTT
TRBJ2-3 | few | TRBV20-1 | - | CSARDPTSRDTQYF | TGCAGTGCTAGAGATCCCACTAGCAGGGATACGCAGTATTTT
TRBJ1-1 | - | TRBV5-1 | - | CASSLRQINTEAFF | TGCGCCAGCAGCTTGCGGCAGATTAACACTGAAGCTTTCTTT
TRBJ2-7 | - | TRBV4-1 | - | CASSQERGASSYEQYF | TGCGCCAGCAGCCAAGAAAGAGGGGCTAGCTCCTACGAGCAGTACTTC
TRBJ2-5 | - | TRBV3-1 | TRBD1 | CASSQAPGQGQETQYF | TGTGCCAGCAGCCAAGCTCCGGGACAGGGTCAAGAGACCCAGTACTTC
TRBJ2-1 | - | TRBV7-9 | TRBD2 | CASSLGAPAGGRNEQFF | TGTGCCAGCAGCTTAGGGGCCCCAGCGGGAGGACGCAATGAGCAGTTCTTC
TRBJ2-6 | few | TRBV10-3 | - | CAISDIKRGQYSGANVLTF | TGTGCCATCAGTGACATCAAAAGAGGACAGTACTCTGGGGCCAACGTCCTGACTTTC
TRBJ2-1 | - | TRBV10-1 | - | CASIWSMDYNEQFF | TGCGCCAGCATATGGAGCATGGACTACAATGAGCAGTTCTTC
TRBJ2-7 | - | TRBV7-2 | - | CASSLGWSGEYEQYF | TGTGCCAGCAGCTTAGGATGGTCTGGGGAGTACGAGCAGTACTTC